This T cell receptor beta chain appears in the sequencing data of a study of a mutant IDH1 vaccine in newly diagnosed glioma. Across the study: Vaccination began 4-6 weeks post radiotherapy alone, or with temozolomide cycles.

In the case of this clone: Its antigen is as yet unknown.

Germline assignment: CDR1 SNHLY and CDR2 FYNNEI. V shed 8 bases, J shed 6 bases, and the junction held 6 bases outside the gene matches. This CDR3 spans 13 amino acids. Time point of the sample: week 11, during vaccination. In every dose of vaccine, 300 ug of mutant IDH1 20-mer peptide was given alongside topical imiquimod. Using immunoSEQ multiplex PCR, the repertoire was profiled, and TCRdb retains in-frame clones only, with some absent. The repertoire has some 33,000 clones, roughly 78% of them found once; the top ten carry around 26%. This chain connects TRBV2 to TRBJ1-5, with 8 bases that match TRBD1. Sample: PBMCs, taken from a glioma patient whose treatment included an IDH1 peptide vaccine. The TCR was taken from a man aged 25 to 45 with glioma. The DNA of the CDR3 is TGTGCCAGCGCAGGGGGCATAGGTCAGCCCCAGCATTTT. Translating gives CASAGGIGQPQHF.